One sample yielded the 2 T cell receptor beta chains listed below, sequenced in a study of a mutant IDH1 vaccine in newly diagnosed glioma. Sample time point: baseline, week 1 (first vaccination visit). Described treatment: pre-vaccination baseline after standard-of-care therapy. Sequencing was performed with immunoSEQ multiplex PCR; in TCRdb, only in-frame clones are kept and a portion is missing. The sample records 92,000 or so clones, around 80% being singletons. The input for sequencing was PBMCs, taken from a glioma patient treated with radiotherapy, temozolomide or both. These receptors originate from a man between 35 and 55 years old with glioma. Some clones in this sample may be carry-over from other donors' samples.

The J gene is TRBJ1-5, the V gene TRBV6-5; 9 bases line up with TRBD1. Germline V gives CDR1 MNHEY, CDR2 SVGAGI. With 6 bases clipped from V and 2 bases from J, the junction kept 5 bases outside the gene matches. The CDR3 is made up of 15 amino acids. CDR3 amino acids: CASSGQGLGNQPQHF. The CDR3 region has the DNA TGTGCCAGCAGCGGACAGGGGCTCGGCAATCAGCCCCAGCATTTT.

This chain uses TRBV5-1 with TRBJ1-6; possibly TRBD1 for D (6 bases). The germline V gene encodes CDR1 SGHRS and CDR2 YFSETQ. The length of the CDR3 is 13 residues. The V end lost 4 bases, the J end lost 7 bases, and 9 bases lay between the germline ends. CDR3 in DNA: TGCGCCAGCAGCCGACAGGAAAATTCACCCCTCCACTTT. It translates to CASSRQENSPLHF.